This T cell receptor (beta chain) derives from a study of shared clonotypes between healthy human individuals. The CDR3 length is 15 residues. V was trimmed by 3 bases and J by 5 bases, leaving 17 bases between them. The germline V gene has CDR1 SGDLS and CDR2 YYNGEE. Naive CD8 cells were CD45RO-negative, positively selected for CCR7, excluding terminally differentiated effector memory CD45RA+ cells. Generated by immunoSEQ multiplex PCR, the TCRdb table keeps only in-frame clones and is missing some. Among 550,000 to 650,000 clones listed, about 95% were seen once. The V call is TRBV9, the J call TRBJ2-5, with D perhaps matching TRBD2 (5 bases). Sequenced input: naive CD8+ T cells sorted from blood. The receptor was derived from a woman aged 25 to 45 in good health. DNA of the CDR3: TGTGCCAGCAGCGAGGACTCAAACCCCGGGGAGACCCAGTACTTC. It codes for CASSEDSNPGETQYF.